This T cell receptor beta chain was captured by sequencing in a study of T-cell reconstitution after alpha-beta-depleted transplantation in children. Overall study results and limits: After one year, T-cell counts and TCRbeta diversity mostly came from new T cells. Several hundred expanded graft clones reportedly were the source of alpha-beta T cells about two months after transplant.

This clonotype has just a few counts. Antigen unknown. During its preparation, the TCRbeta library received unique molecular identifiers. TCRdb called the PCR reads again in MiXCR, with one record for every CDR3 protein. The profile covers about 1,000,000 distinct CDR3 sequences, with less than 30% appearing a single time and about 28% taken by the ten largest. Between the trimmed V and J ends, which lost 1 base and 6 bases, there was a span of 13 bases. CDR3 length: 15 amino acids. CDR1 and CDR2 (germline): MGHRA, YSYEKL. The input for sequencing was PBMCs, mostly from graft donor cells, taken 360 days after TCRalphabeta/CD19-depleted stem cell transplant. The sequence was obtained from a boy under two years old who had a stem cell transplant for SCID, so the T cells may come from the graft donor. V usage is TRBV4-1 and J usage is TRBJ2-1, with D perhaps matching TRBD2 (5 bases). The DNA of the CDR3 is TGCGCCAGCAGCCAAGTCGGGAATACAATCAATGAGCAGTTCTTC. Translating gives CASSQVGNTINEQFF.